This record covers a single T cell receptor (beta chain). Its antigen is as yet unknown. The data are from a study of shared clonotypes between healthy human individuals. Germline loops: CDR1 LNHNV, CDR2 YYDKDF (reference sequence). The CDR3 runs 15 residues. J lost 6 bases, V lost 1 base, and 7 bases had no gene match. Study-wide points: Donors were few, which limited the genetic and exposure-history diversity represented. Shared clonotypes across all four donors exceeded non-shared ones in generation probability.

CD8 cells regarded as naive lacked CD45RO, were positively chosen for CCR7, and omitted terminally differentiated effector memory CD45RA+ cells. Caucasian adults living in Nashville, Tennessee, provided all samples. Here immunoSEQ multiplex PCR was the method, and the copy in TCRdb shows in-frame clones only, minus some. In the table there are about 2.1 million clones, about 93% of which are singletons. The chain couples TRBV15 to TRBJ2-7; 9 bases align to TRBD2. This receptor was taken from a man younger than 35 in good health. Some clones in this sample may be carry-over from other donors' samples. The sample consisted of naive CD8+ T cells from PBMCs. The chain's CDR3 is CATSRGAGGPREQYF. For the CDR3, the DNA is TGTGCCACCAGCAGAGGTGCGGGAGGGCCCCGCGAGCAGTACTTC.